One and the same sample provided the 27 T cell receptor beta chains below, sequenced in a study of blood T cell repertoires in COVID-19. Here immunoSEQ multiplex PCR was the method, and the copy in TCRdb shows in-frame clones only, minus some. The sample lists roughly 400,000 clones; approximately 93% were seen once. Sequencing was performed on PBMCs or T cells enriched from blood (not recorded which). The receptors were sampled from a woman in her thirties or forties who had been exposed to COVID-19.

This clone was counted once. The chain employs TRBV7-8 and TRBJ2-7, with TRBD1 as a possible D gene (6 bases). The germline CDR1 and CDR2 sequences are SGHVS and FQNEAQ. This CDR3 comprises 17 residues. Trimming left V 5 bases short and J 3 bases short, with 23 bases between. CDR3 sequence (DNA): TGTGCCAGCAGCCCCGCGGACAGAAGATACCAGAACTACGAGCAGTACTTC. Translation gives CASSPADRRYQNYEQYF.

This chain's CDR3 is CASSLVGTDNEQFF. In nucleotides, the CDR3 is TGTGCCAGCAGCTTAGTTGGGACAGACAATGAGCAGTTCTTC. The J gene is TRBJ2-1, the V gene TRBV11-3; 7 bases agree with TRBD1. CDR1 SGHNT and CDR2 YENEEA come from the germline V gene. V gave up 1 base and J gave up 5 bases; unmatched junction bases: 2. The CDR3 length is 14 residues.

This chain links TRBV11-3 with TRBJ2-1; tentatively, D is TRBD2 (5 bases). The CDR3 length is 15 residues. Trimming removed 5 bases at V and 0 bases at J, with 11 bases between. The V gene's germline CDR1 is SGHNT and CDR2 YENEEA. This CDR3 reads CASSPPGSSYNEQFF. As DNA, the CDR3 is TGTGCCAGCAGCCCACCGGGGAGCTCCTACAATGAGCAGTTCTTC. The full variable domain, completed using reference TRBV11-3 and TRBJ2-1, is EAGVVQSPRYKIIEKKQPVAFWCNPISGHNTLYWYLQNLGQGPELLIRYENEEAVDDSQLPKDRFSAERLKGVDSTLKIQPAELGDSAVYLCASSPPGSSYNEQFFGPGTRLTVL.

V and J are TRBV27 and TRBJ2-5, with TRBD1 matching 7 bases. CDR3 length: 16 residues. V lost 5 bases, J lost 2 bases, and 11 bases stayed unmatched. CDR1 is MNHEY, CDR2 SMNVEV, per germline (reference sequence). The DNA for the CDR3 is TGTGCCAGCAGTCCAACTAAGACAGGGATACAAGAGACCCAGTACTTC. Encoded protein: CASSPTKTGIQETQYF.

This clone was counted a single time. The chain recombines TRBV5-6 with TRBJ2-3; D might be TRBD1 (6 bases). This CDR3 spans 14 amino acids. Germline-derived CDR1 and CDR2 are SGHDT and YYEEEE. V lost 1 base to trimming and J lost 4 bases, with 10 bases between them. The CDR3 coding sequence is TGTGCCAGCAGCTTGTTCAGGGGATCAGATACGCAGTATTTT. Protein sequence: CASSLFRGSDTQYF.

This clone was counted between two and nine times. The CDR3 protein is CSAFGGTGELFF. The CDR3 DNA is TGCAGCGCCTTCGGAGGCACCGGGGAGCTGTTTTTT. The chain is built from TRBV29-1 and TRBJ2-2; D perhaps matches TRBD2 (5 bases). CDR3 size: 12 residues. Germline V gene data show CDR1 as SQVTM and CDR2 as ANQGSEA. V gave up 7 bases and J gave up 4 bases, with 10 bases separating them.

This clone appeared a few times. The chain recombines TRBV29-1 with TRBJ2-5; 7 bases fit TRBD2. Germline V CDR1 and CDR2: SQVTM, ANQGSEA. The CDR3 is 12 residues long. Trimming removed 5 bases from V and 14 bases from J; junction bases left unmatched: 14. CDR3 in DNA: TGCAGCGTTAAGACCGAACTCCGGGACTATTACTTC. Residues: CSVKTELRDYYF.

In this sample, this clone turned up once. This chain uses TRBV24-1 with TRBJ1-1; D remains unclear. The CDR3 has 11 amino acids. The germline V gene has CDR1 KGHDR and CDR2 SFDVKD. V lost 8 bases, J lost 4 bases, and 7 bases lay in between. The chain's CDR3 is CATTFGTEAFF. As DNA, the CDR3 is TGTGCCACCACCTTCGGCACTGAAGCTTTCTTT.

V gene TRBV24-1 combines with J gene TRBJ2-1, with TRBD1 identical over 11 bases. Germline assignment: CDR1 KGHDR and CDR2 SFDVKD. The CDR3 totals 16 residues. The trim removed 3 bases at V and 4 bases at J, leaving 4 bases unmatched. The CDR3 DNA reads TGTGCCACCAGTGATCCGGACAGGGGGCAATACAATGAGCAGTTCTTC. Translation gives CATSDPDRGQYNEQFF.

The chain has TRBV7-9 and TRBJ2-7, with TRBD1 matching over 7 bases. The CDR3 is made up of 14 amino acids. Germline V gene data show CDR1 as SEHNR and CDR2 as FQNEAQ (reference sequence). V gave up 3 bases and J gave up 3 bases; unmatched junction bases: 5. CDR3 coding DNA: TGTGCCAGCAGCTTTGGGACAGCCAGCTACGAGCAGTACTTC. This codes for CASSFGTASYEQYF. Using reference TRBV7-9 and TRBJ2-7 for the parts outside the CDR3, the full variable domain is DTGVSQNPRHKITKRGQNVTFRCDPISEHNRLYWYRQTLGQGPEFLTYFQNEAQLEKSRLLSDRFSAERPKGSFSTLEIQRTEQGDSAMYLCASSFGTASYEQYFGPGTRLTVT.

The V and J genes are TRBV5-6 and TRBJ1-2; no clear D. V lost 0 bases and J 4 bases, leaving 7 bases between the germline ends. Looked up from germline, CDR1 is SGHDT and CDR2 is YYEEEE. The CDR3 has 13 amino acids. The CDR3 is CASSLASGYGYTF. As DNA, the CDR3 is TGTGCCAGCAGCTTGGCGTCAGGCTATGGCTACACCTTC.

CDR3 nucleotides: TGTGCCAGCAGCTTATTCCTCCCAGGCCAGACCCAAGAGACCCAGTACTTC. Translation: CASSLFLPGQTQETQYF. The genes are TRBV11-2 and TRBJ2-5; D is ambiguous. This CDR3 has 17 amino acids. V dropped 2 bases and J dropped 1 base, with 17 bases sitting between them. The germline gives CDR1 SGHAT, CDR2 FQNNGV.

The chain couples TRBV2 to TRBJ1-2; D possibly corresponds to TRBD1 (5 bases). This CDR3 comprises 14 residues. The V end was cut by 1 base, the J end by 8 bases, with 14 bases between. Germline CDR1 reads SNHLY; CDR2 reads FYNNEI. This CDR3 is CASSEVAGPGGYTF. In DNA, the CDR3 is TGTGCCAGCAGTGAAGTAGCGGGGCCGGGAGGCTACACCTTC.

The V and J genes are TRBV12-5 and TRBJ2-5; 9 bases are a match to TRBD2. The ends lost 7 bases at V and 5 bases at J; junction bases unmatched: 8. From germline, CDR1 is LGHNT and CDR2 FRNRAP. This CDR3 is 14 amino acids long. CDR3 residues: CASASGRPGETQYF. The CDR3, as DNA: TGTGCTAGTGCAAGCGGGAGGCCCGGCGAGACCCAGTACTTC.

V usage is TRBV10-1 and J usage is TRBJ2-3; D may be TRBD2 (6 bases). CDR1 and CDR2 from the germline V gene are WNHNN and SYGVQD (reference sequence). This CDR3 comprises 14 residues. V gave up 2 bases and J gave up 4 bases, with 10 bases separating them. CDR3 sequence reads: CASSEAGSADTQYF. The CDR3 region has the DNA TGCGCCAGCAGTGAGGCGGGATCGGCAGATACGCAGTATTTT.

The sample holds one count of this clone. Here the CDR3 DNA reads TGTGCCAGCAGTCTTTCGAGGATCACTAATGAAAAACTGTTTTTT. This translates into CASSLSRITNEKLFF. The chain couples TRBV27 to TRBJ1-4; D unclear. Looked up from germline, CDR1 is MNHEY and CDR2 is SMNVEV (reference sequence). Trimming pared 5 bases from V and 2 bases from J, leaving 12 bases between. CDR3 size: 15 residues.

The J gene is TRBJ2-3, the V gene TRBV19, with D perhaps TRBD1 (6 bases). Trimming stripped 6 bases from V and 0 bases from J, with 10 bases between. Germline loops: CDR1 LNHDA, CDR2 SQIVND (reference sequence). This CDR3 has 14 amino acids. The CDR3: CASRRQVSTDTQYF. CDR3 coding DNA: TGTGCCAGTAGAAGACAGGTGAGCACAGATACGCAGTATTTT.

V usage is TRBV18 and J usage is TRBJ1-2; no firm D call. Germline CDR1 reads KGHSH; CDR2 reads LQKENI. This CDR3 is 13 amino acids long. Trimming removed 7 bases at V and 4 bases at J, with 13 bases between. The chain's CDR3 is CASYTGGGYGYTF. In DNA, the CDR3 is TGTGCCAGCTACACCGGAGGAGGCTATGGCTACACCTTC.

For the CDR3, the DNA is TGTGCCAGTGGAGACAATCAGCCCCAGCATTTT. This translates into CASGDNQPQHF. The chain couples TRBV19 to TRBJ1-5, with D uncertain. Between the trimmed V and J ends, which lost 8 bases and 3 bases, there was a span of 5 bases. The CDR3 totals 11 residues. Germline V CDR1 and CDR2: LNHDA, SQIVND (reference sequence).

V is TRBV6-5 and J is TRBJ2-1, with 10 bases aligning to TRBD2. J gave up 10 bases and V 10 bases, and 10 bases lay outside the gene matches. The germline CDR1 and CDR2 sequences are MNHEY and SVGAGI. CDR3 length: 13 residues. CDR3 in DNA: TGTGCCATCGGGACTAGCGCCACTTGGGAGCAGTTCTTC. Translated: CAIGTSATWEQFF.

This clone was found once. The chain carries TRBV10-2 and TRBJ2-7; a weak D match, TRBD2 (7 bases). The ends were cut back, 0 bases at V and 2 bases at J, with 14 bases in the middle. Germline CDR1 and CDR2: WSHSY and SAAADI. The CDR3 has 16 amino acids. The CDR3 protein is CASSESGRGTTYEQYF. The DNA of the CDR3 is TGCGCCAGCAGTGAGTCGGGGAGGGGGACGACCTACGAGCAGTACTTC.

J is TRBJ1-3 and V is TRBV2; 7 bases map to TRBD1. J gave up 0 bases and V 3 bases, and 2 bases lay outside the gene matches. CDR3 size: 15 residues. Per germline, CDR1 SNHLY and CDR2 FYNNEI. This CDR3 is CASSEDRSSGNTIYF. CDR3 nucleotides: TGTGCCAGCAGTGAGGACAGGAGCTCTGGAAACACCATATATTTT.

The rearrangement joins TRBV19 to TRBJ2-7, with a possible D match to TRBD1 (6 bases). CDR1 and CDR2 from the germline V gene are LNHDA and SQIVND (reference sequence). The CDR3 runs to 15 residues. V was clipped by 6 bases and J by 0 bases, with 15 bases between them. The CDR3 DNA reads TGTGCCAGTAGGCCCGCCGGGACAAGCTCCTACGAGCAGTACTTC. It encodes CASRPAGTSSYEQYF.

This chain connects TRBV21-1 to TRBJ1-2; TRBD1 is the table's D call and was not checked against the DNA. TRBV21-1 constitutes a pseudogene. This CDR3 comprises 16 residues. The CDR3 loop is CATRRCPTPPHYGYTF. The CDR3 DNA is TGTGCCACCCGAAGATGCCCCACACCACCCCATTATGGCTACACCTTC.

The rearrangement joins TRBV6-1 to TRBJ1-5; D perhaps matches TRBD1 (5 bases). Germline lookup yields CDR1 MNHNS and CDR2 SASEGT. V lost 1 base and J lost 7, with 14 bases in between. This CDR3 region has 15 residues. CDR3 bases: TGTGCCAGCAGTGAAGGGGGCGCGGTTGTCCAGCCCCAGCATTTT. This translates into CASSEGGAVVQPQHF.

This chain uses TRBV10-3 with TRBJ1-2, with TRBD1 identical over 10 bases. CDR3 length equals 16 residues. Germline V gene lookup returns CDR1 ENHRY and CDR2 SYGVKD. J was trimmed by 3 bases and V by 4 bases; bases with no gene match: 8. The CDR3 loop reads CAISGGPGQGHYGYTF. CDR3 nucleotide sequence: TGTGCCATCAGTGGCGGGCCGGGACAGGGGCACTATGGCTACACCTTC.

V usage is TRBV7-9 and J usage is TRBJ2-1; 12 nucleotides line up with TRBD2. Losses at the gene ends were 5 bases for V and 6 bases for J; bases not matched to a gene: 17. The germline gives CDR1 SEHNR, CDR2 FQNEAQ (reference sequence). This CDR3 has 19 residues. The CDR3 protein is CASSQVRTSGVVTPNEQFF. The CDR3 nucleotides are TGTGCCAGCAGCCAAGTCCGGACTAGCGGGGTTGTAACCCCCAATGAGCAGTTCTTC.